This T cell receptor beta chain is drawn from a study of T-cell reconstitution after alpha-beta-depleted transplantation in children. The TCRbeta library incorporated unique molecular identifiers. TCRdb re-derived calls from the PCR reads in MiXCR, one entry per CDR3 protein. The sample holds approximately 200,000 distinct CDR3 sequences; roughly 15% are singletons and the top ten take roughly 13%. Germline V CDR1 and CDR2: SGHRS, YFSETQ. Trimming removed 2 bases from V and 5 bases from J, with 14 bases in between. The CDR3 consists of 14 residues. This clonotype was picked up a small number of times.

The sample in question was PBMCs from the stem cell graft donor, obtained from the stem cell graft. This receptor was identified in a human donor who donated a stem cell graft to a child with acute lymphoblastic leukemia. The chain uses TRBV5-1 and TRBJ2-7, with a weak D call TRBD1 (6 bases). DNA of the CDR3: TGCGCCAGCAGCTTTGGTCAGGGGATAAACGAGCAGTACTTC. This gives the protein CASSFGQGINEQYF.